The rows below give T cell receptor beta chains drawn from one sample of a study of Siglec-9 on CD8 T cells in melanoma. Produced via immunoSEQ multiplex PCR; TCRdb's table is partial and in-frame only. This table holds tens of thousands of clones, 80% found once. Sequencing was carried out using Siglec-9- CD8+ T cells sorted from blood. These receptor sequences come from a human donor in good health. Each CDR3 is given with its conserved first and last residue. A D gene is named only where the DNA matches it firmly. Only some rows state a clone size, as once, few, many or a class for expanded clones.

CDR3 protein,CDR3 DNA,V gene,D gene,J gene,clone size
CASSLVAGRGREQYF,TGCGCCAGCAGCTTGGTTGCAGGGAGGGGGCGCGAGCAGTACTTC,TRBV5-1,NA,TRBJ2-7,few
CASSEGGELFF,TGTGCCAGCAGCGAGGGCGGGGAGCTGTTTTTT,TRBV9,NA,TRBJ2-2,NA
CASSHLAPRGAKNIQYF,TGCGCCAGCAGCCATTTAGCCCCACGGGGGGCCAAAAACATTCAGTACTTC,TRBV4-1,NA,TRBJ2-4,NA
CASSDHRGRPNTGELFF,TGTGCCAGCAGCGATCACAGGGGGAGACCGAACACCGGGGAGCTGTTTTTT,TRBV9,TRBD1,TRBJ2-2,NA
CASSLRTGVNQPQHF,TGCGCCAGCAGCTTGAGGACAGGGGTAAATCAGCCCCAGCATTTT,TRBV5-1,TRBD1,TRBJ1-5,NA
CASSSLGLAESTDTQYF,TGTGCCAGCAGCTCCTTGGGGCTAGCGGAAAGCACAGATACGCAGTATTTT,TRBV7-3,TRBD2,TRBJ2-3,NA
CASSLGTEEQYF,TGTGCCAGCAGCTTAGGCACGGAAGAGCAGTACTTC,TRBV13,NA,TRBJ2-7,few
CASSESRDPTGELFF,TGCGCCAGCAGTGAGAGCCGGGACCCCACCGGGGAGCTGTTTTTT,TRBV10-1,NA,TRBJ2-2,NA
CASSDSIAGVREQYF,TGTGCCAGCAGTGACTCGATCGCCGGAGTTCGGGAGCAGTACTTC,TRBV6-4,NA,TRBJ2-7,NA
CASSAGENNEQFF,TGTGCCAGCAGTGCGGGGGAGAACAATGAGCAGTTCTTC,TRBV6-4,NA,TRBJ2-1,medium-sized
CASSPGLAGAPNSNEQFF,TGTGCCAGCAGCCCCGGACTAGCGGGAGCCCCCAACTCTAATGAGCAGTTCTTC,TRBV7-6,TRBD2,TRBJ2-1,few
CASSGGEPLPETQYF,TGTGCCAGCAGCGGCGGGGAACCCCTACCAGAGACCCAGTACTTC,TRBV9,NA,TRBJ2-5,NA
CASSATSGPSYEQYF,TGTGCCAGCAGCGCAACCTCGGGACCGTCCTACGAGCAGTACTTC,TRBV7-9,NA,TRBJ2-7,NA
CASSLRLSETQYF,TGTGCCAGCAGTTTGAGATTGTCAGAGACCCAGTACTTC,TRBV27,NA,TRBJ2-5,NA
CASNLLGNYNEQFF,TGTGCCAGCAACTTGTTGGGGAACTACAATGAGCAGTTCTTC,TRBV28,NA,TRBJ2-1,NA
CASSPWRQGHDPEAFF,TGTGCCAGCTCACCTTGGAGACAGGGCCATGATCCTGAAGCTTTCTTT,TRBV18,TRBD1,TRBJ1-1,few
CASSLAANTEAFF,TGTGCCAGCAGTCTGGCAGCTAACACTGAAGCTTTCTTT,TRBV5-6,NA,TRBJ1-1,few
CASSGDRMYEQYF,TGTGCCAGCAGTGGGGACAGGATGTACGAGCAGTACTTC,TRBV2,TRBD1,TRBJ2-7,NA
CASSILSGTGDHEQFF,TGTGCCAGCAGCATCCTATCCGGGACAGGGGACCATGAGCAGTTCTTC,TRBV7-6,TRBD1,TRBJ2-1,NA
CASSQVTSTTDTQYF,TGCGCCAGCAGCCAAGTAACCAGTACCACAGATACGCAGTATTTT,TRBV4-1,NA,TRBJ2-3,once
CASSFDRDRGGNTEAFF,TGTGCCAGCAGCTTCGACCGGGACAGGGGGGGAAACACTGAAGCTTTCTTT,TRBV7-9,TRBD1,TRBJ1-1,NA
CASSVTSGGLTETQYF,TGTGCCAGCAGCGTGACTAGCGGGGGGTTGACAGAGACCCAGTACTTC,TRBV9,TRBD2,TRBJ2-5,once
CAWRGGESKNIQYF,TGTGCCTGGAGGGGCGGGGAGTCCAAAAACATTCAGTACTTC,TRBV30,NA,TRBJ2-4,NA
CASSLGGGPARHQPQHF,TGTGCCAGCAGTTTAGGGGGGGGACCCGCCCGGCATCAGCCCCAGCATTTT,TRBV27,NA,TRBJ1-5,NA
CASRTGTRASNEQFF,TGTGCCAGTAGAACCGGGACTAGAGCTAGCAATGAGCAGTTCTTC,TRBV19,TRBD2,TRBJ2-1,NA
CASSQVAGGPNYEQYF,TGCGCCAGCAGCCAAGTCGCGGGGGGGCCGAACTACGAGCAGTACTTC,TRBV4-1,TRBD2,TRBJ2-7,NA
CASSGRPDRTYYNSPLHF,TGTGCCAGCAGTGGCCGACCGGACAGGACTTACTATAATTCACCCCTCCACTTT,TRBV6-1,TRBD1,TRBJ1-6,once
CASISWQGAFF,TGTGCCAGCATTTCGTGGCAGGGCGCTTTCTTT,TRBV27,NA,TRBJ1-1,NA
CASSLAGRRTEAFF,TGTGCCAGCAGCTTAGCAGGCCGGAGAACTGAAGCTTTCTTT,TRBV7-2,NA,TRBJ1-1,NA
CASSEAAIGVYEQYF,TGTGCCAGCAGTGAAGCCGCGATCGGAGTCTACGAGCAGTACTTC,TRBV6-1,NA,TRBJ2-7,NA
CASSIGTGHNEQFF,TGTGCCAGTAGTATCGGGACAGGACACAATGAGCAGTTCTTC,TRBV19,TRBD1,TRBJ2-1,NA
CASSAPGEDSQETQYF,TGTGCCAGCAGCGCCCCGGGGGAGGACAGTCAAGAGACCCAGTACTTC,TRBV9,NA,TRBJ2-5,NA
CASSLHTRGTGDYEQYF,TGTGCCAGCAGCCTACATACTCGGGGAACAGGAGACTACGAGCAGTACTTC,TRBV7-6,NA,TRBJ2-7,NA
CASSPLGSQPQHF,TGTGCCAGCAGCCCACTAGGGTCTCAGCCCCAGCATTTT,TRBV5-6,NA,TRBJ1-5,NA
CASSFGGNSNQPQHF,TGTGCCAGCAGTTTTGGAGGGAATAGCAATCAGCCCCAGCATTTT,TRBV27,NA,TRBJ1-5,NA
CSVEVSKVGTEAFF,TGCAGCGTTGAAGTGTCTAAGGTCGGAACTGAAGCTTTCTTT,TRBV29-1,NA,TRBJ1-1,NA
CASSSGQGGGYEQYF,TGTGCCAGCAGCTCGGGACAGGGGGGCGGCTACGAGCAGTACTTC,TRBV7-9,TRBD1,TRBJ2-7,NA
CASSLGDRARSFGYTF,TGTGCCAGCAGCTTGGGCGACAGGGCCAGGTCGTTTGGCTACACCTTC,TRBV5-4,TRBD1,TRBJ1-2,NA
CASSEDRDRGMDEQFF,TGTGCCAGCAGTGAAGACCGGGACAGGGGGATGGATGAGCAGTTCTTC,TRBV6-1,TRBD1,TRBJ2-1,NA
CASSLLESVDYGYTF,TGTGCCAGCAGCTTACTGGAGAGTGTGGACTATGGCTACACCTTC,TRBV7-8,NA,TRBJ1-2,NA
CASSFHGQNLNEKLFF,TGTGCCAGCAGTTTCCACGGACAGAACCTTAATGAAAAACTGTTTTTT,TRBV27,NA,TRBJ1-4,NA
CASSPSDRRSYEQYF,TGTGCCAGTAGTCCGTCGGACAGGAGGAGTTACGAGCAGTACTTC,TRBV19,TRBD1,TRBJ2-7,NA
CASSYGGEIHTGELFF,TGTGCCAGCAGTTATGGGGGAGAAATCCACACCGGGGAGCTGTTTTTT,TRBV6-5,NA,TRBJ2-2,NA
CASSTTSPLAGAYNEQFF,TGTGCCAGCAGTACAACCTCACCACTAGCGGGCGCCTACAATGAGCAGTTCTTC,TRBV27,TRBD2,TRBJ2-1,NA
CASSLAQGSTDTQYF,TGCGCCAGCAGCTTGGCTCAGGGCAGCACAGATACGCAGTATTTT,TRBV5-1,NA,TRBJ2-3,NA
CSVEESGGNQPQHF,TGCAGCGTTGAAGAATCAGGAGGCAATCAGCCCCAGCATTTT,TRBV29-1,NA,TRBJ1-5,few
CASSRFGTGGYGSYNEQFF,TGTGCCAGCAGTCGGTTCGGGACAGGGGGCTACGGCTCCTACAATGAGCAGTTCTTC,TRBV2,TRBD1,TRBJ2-1,NA
CASSGAGGPTDTQYF,TGTGCCAGCAGTGGGGCGGGGGGGCCCACAGATACGCAGTATTTT,TRBV25-1,TRBD2,TRBJ2-3,NA
CSVEYSYTEAFF,TGCAGCGTTGAATACAGCTACACTGAAGCTTTCTTT,TRBV29-1,NA,TRBJ1-1,NA